These 17 T cell receptor beta chains came from one sample sequenced in a study of blood T cell repertoires in COVID-19. The protocol was immunoSEQ multiplex PCR, while the TCRdb copy is restricted to in-frame clones and leaves out a portion. The sample has roughly 160,000 clones; approximately 91% are singletons. Input material: peripheral blood. The receptor source for this set is a man between 18 and 35 years old with acute or convalescent COVID-19.

The rearrangement links TRBV5-1 to TRBJ2-1; D unresolved. CDR3 length equals 12 residues. Germline values: CDR1 SGHRS, CDR2 YFSETQ. Trimming removed 4 bases from V and 2 bases from J, with 4 bases in between. This CDR3 is CASSLAYNEQFF. DNA for the CDR3: TGCGCCAGCAGCCTAGCCTACAATGAGCAGTTCTTC. Full variable domain (remainder filled in from reference TRBV5-1 and TRBJ2-1): KAGVTQTPRYLIKTRGQQVTLSCSPISGHRSVSWYQQTPGQGLQFLFEYFSETQRNKGNFPGRFSGRQFSNSRSEMNVSTLELGDSALYLCASSLAYNEQFFGPGTRLTVL.

This clone was counted between two and nine times. This chain links TRBV12-2 with TRBJ2-7; the table's D call, TRBD2, has no DNA check behind it. TRBV12-2 is noted as a pseudogene. The CDR3 spans 10 residues. In DNA form, the CDR3 reads TGTGCAAGTAGCAACCACGAGCAGTACTTC. This codes for CASSNHEQYF.

The chain carries TRBV24-1 and TRBJ2-3; 9 bases agree with TRBD2. The ends lost 9 bases at V and 2 bases at J; junction bases unmatched: 11. The CDR3 is 16 amino acids. Germline V lookup: CDR1 KGHDR, CDR2 SFDVKD. The DNA of the CDR3 is TGTGCCACCGAAGGGCTAGCGGGAAAACCCACAGATACGCAGTATTTT. Its translation: CATEGLAGKPTDTQYF.

This clone was seen only once. The J gene is TRBJ1-2, the V gene TRBV6-6; 7 nucleotides agree with TRBD1. V gave up 5 bases and J gave up 2 bases; unmatched junction bases: 14. The CDR3 contains 17 residues. Per the germline V gene, CDR1 is MNHNY and CDR2 is SVGAGI (reference sequence). The DNA for the CDR3 is TGTGCCAGCAGTCCTAGACCTGGGACAGTCCAGAACTATGGCTACACCTTC. Its translation is CASSPRPGTVQNYGYTF.

V gene TRBV6-5 combines with J gene TRBJ1-2; TRBD1 is a possible D gene (5 bases). CDR3 size: 13 residues. Germline V CDR1 and CDR2: MNHEY, SVGAGI. With 7 bases removed from V and 8 bases from J, the gap between germline ends came to 17 bases. CDR3 DNA sequence: TGTGCCAGCACCGGCCCAGGGATGGGGGGCTACACCTTC. This translates into CASTGPGMGGYTF.

The chain is built from TRBV2 and TRBJ1-2, with TRBD1 identical over 7 bases. The trim removed 6 bases at V and 5 bases at J, leaving 9 bases unmatched. The germline V gene has CDR1 SNHLY and CDR2 FYNNEI. The length of the CDR3 is 14 residues. The CDR3 sequence: CASSVTGVRYGYTF. For the CDR3, the DNA is TGTGCCAGCAGCGTTACAGGGGTGAGGTATGGCTACACCTTC.

This clone was recorded only once. J is TRBJ1-3 and V is TRBV7-2, with 10 bases identical to TRBD1. Trimming cost V 5 bases and J 3 bases; bases outside gene matches: 4. Looked up from germline, CDR1 is SGHTA and CDR2 is FQGNSA. The CDR3 sequence is 15 residues long. Here the CDR3 DNA reads TGTGCCAGCAGCCAAGGGACAGGGGATGGAAACACCATATATTTT. Translated: CASSQGTGDGNTIYF.

The V and J genes are TRBV27 and TRBJ2-5, with TRBD2 identical over 14 bases. This CDR3 has 16 amino acids. Germline CDR1 reads MNHEY; CDR2 reads SMNVEV (reference sequence). V shed 5 bases, J shed 6 bases, and the junction held 8 bases outside the gene matches. CDR3 protein: CASSSGTSGSVKTQYF. CDR3 in DNA: TGTGCCAGCAGTAGTGGGACTAGCGGGAGTGTAAAGACCCAGTACTTC.

V usage is TRBV7-2 and J usage is TRBJ1-1, with a tentative D call TRBD1 (5 bases). The CDR3 is 11 residues long. Germline CDR1 SGHTA, CDR2 FQGNSA. V was clipped by 10 bases and J by 5 bases, with 11 bases between them. CDR3 coding DNA: TGTGCCACTTTGTCAGGGACTGAAGCTTTCTTT. Protein: CATLSGTEAFF.

In this sample, this clone turned up once. The rearrangement links TRBV3-1 (or the pseudogene TRBV3-2) to TRBJ2-3, with 10 bases lining up with TRBD2. Trimming at V came to 4 bases and at J to 1 base, leaving 11 bases not matched to a gene. CDR3 size: 18 residues. Germline loops: CDR1 LGHDT, CDR2 YNNKEL (reference sequence). CDR3 sequence reads: CASSRRPPLAGGTDTQYF. The CDR3 bases are TGTGCCAGCAGCCGGCGGCCGCCGCTAGCGGGGGGCACAGATACGCAGTATTTT.

The chain has TRBV6-5 and TRBJ1-5, with a weak D call TRBD1 (6 bases). The CDR3 has 14 residues. Germline V gene lookup returns CDR1 MNHEY and CDR2 SVGAGI. V was cut by 6 bases and J by 4 bases, with 13 bases left in between. Written as DNA, the CDR3 is TGTGCCAGCAGGGCCACAGGGCTAAATCAGCCCCAGCATTTT. It yields the protein CASRATGLNQPQHF.

The chain is built from TRBV14 and TRBJ1-5, with unresolved D. This CDR3 is built from 19 residues. Germline assignment: CDR1 SGHDN and CDR2 FVKESK. Trimming pared 3 bases from V and 0 bases from J, leaving 21 bases between. This chain's CDR3 is CASSHDVGPTGYSNQPQHF. DNA of the CDR3: TGTGCCAGCAGCCACGATGTGGGCCCGACGGGATATAGCAATCAGCCCCAGCATTTT. Full variable domain (missing parts from reference TRBV14 and TRBJ1-5): EAGVTQFPSHSVIEKGQTVTLRCDPISGHDNLYWYRRVMGKEIKFLLHFVKESKQDESGMPNNRFLAERTGGTYSTLKVQPAELEDSGVYFCASSHDVGPTGYSNQPQHFGDGTRLSIL.

The chain is built from TRBV30 and TRBJ1-6; 8 nucleotides align to TRBD1. Germline CDR1 and CDR2: GTSNPN and SVGIG (reference sequence). This CDR3 is 16 amino acids long. V shed 0 bases and J 6 bases; nucleotides not matched to a gene: 7. The CDR3 DNA reads TGTGCCTGGAGTGTACTGCAGGGGGCGGGTAATTCACCCCTCCACTTT. Translation gives CAWSVLQGAGNSPLHF. Full variable domain (rest looked up from reference TRBV30 and TRBJ1-6): SQTIHQWPATLVQPVGSPLSLECTVEGTSNPNLYWYRQAAGRGLQLLFYSVGIGQISSEVPQNLSASRPQDRQFILSSKKLLLSDSGFYLCAWSVLQGAGNSPLHFGNGTRLTVT.

V usage is TRBV2 and J usage is TRBJ1-1, with TRBD1 as a possible D gene (5 bases). Per the germline V gene, CDR1 is SNHLY and CDR2 is FYNNEI. The V end lost 4 bases, the J end lost 2 bases, and 8 bases lay between the germline ends. The CDR3 is made up of 13 amino acids. The CDR3: CASSGDRNTEAFF. The CDR3 DNA is TGTGCCAGCAGTGGAGACAGAAACACTGAAGCTTTCTTT.

This chain joins TRBV3-1 (or the pseudogene TRBV3-2) and TRBJ2-3; 10 nucleotides agree with TRBD1. The J segment lost 2 bases and the V segment lost 5 bases, leaving 7 bases of the junction unmatched. CDR1 LGHDT and CDR2 YNNKEL come from the germline V gene (reference sequence). The CDR3 covers 16 residues. The CDR3 reads CASSVRTGGDTDTQYF. The CDR3 DNA is TGTGCCAGCAGCGTTCGGACAGGGGGGGACACAGATACGCAGTATTTT.

The rearrangement joins TRBV5-1 to TRBJ1-4; 7 bases match TRBD1. Trimming at V came to 5 bases and at J to 4 bases, leaving 2 bases not matched to a gene. The CDR3 has 13 amino acids. CDR1 is SGHRS, CDR2 YFSETQ, per germline. The CDR3 region has the DNA TGCGCCAGCAGTGGGACAGATAATGAAAAACTGTTTTTT. This gives the protein CASSGTDNEKLFF.

This clone was found a few times. This sequence joins TRBV9 and TRBJ1-5; D might be TRBD1 (6 bases). Germline V gene data show CDR1 as SGDLS and CDR2 as YYNGEE. The CDR3 consists of 15 residues. The V gene lost 4 bases and the J gene lost 4 bases, with 15 bases spanning the gap. CDR3 DNA: TGTGCCAGCAGCCCGGGAGGAGGGGGGAATCAGCCCCAGCATTTT. It is translated as CASSPGGGGNQPQHF. The full variable domain, in which reference TRBV9 and TRBJ1-5 provide the parts outside the CDR3, is DSGVTQTPKHLITATGQRVTLRCSPRSGDLSVYWYQQSLDQGLQFLIQYYNGEERAKGNILERFSAQQFPDLHSELNLSSLELGDSALYFCASSPGGGGNQPQHFGDGTRLSIL.